Below are 27 T cell receptor beta chains sequenced from a single sample in a study of PD-L1 blockade in urothelial cancer. Assay used: immunoSEQ multiplex PCR; TCRdb lists only in-frame clones, some missing. This table holds tens of thousands of clones, roughly 84% found once. Time point denoted: pretreatment peripheral blood. The sequenced sample was PBMCs, obtained around atezolizumab (anti-PD-L1) treatment. The receptors here all came from a woman in her 70s with urothelial cancer.

The rearrangement links TRBV19 to TRBJ1-2; 7 bases match TRBD1. Trimming took 3 bases from V and 5 from J; bases not matched to a gene: 9. Germline V gene data show CDR1 as LNHDA and CDR2 as SQIVND (reference sequence). The CDR3 is made up of 15 amino acids. This CDR3 reads CASSISTQGGYGYTF. The DNA of the CDR3 is TGTGCCAGTAGTATTTCAACCCAGGGGGGTTATGGCTACACCTTC.

This chain links TRBV7-3 with TRBJ1-3; perhaps TRBD1 as D (5 bases). This CDR3 is built from 16 residues. Trimming pared 5 bases from V and 4 bases from J, leaving 18 bases between. Germline V gene sequence: CDR1 SGHTA, CDR2 FQGTGA. The DNA of the CDR3 is TGTGCCAGCAGCCCCATAGTCGGGGGGGGAGGAAACACCATATATTTT. Its translation is CASSPIVGGGGNTIYF.

The chain uses TRBV27 and TRBJ2-7, with 10 bases lining up with TRBD1. V gave up 6 bases and J gave up 6 bases; unmatched junction bases: 8. From germline, CDR1 is MNHEY and CDR2 SMNVEV (reference sequence). This CDR3 spans 14 amino acids. The CDR3 DNA is TGTGCCAGCAGGACAGGGGGCCTAAGGGTCGAGCAGTACTTC. Translation gives CASRTGGLRVEQYF.

This chain links TRBV28 with TRBJ1-4; 7 nucleotides line up with TRBD1. The germline gives CDR1 MDHEN, CDR2 SYDVKM. Trimming at V came to 2 bases and at J to 10 bases, leaving 7 bases not matched to a gene. This CDR3 is built from 14 residues. DNA of the CDR3: TGTGCCAGCAGTTTAGGTCAGGGGGGTAGAAAACTGTTTTTT. It codes for CASSLGQGGRKLFF.

The CDR3 nucleotides are TGTGCCTGGAATGAGGTCCGGTCCGACGAGCAGTACTTC. Its translation is CAWNEVRSDEQYF. The V call is TRBV30, the J call TRBJ2-7, with no clear D. Trimming took off 4 bases at V and 5 bases at J, with 15 bases between the two ends. Germline V lookup: CDR1 GTSNPN, CDR2 SVGIG (reference sequence). The CDR3 runs 13 residues.

V usage is TRBV19 and J usage is TRBJ2-2; 10 nucleotides align to TRBD2. J gave up 1 base and V 6 bases, and 2 bases lay outside the gene matches. Per germline, CDR1 LNHDA and CDR2 SQIVND (reference sequence). There are 15 residues in the CDR3. CDR3 DNA: TGTGCCAGTAGCCGGACTAGCGGGAACACCGGGGAGCTGTTTTTT. Protein product: CASSRTSGNTGELFF.

The V and J genes are TRBV2 and TRBJ2-3; possibly TRBD2 for D (5 bases). Germline assignment: CDR1 SNHLY and CDR2 FYNNEI. The CDR3 length is 15 residues. V gave up 1 base and J gave up 2 bases, with 10 bases separating them. The CDR3 reads CASSEGTHNTDTQYF. The CDR3, as DNA: TGTGCCAGCAGTGAAGGGACTCACAACACAGATACGCAGTATTTT.

This CDR3 is CASSRTGDTDTQYF. The CDR3 nucleotides read TGTGCCAGCAGCCGGACAGGGGACACAGATACGCAGTATTTT. The J gene is TRBJ2-3, the V gene TRBV6-6; 9 bases fit TRBD1. Germline lookup yields CDR1 MNHNY and CDR2 SVGAGI (reference sequence). CDR3 length: 14 amino acids. V lost 6 bases and J lost 2; bases outside the gene matches: 3.

This clone was recorded a few times. V is TRBV2 and J is TRBJ1-2; D gene ambiguous. Looked up from germline, CDR1 is SNHLY and CDR2 is FYNNEI. V was trimmed by 4 bases and J by 1 base, leaving 10 bases between them. The CDR3 has 14 amino acids. The CDR3 bases are TGTGCCAGCAGTGTGGTGGAGAGTAACTATGGCTACACCTTC. Its protein is CASSVVESNYGYTF.

The J gene is TRBJ2-7, the V gene TRBV27; TRBD1 matches at 10 bases. The CDR3 totals 16 residues. The V gene's germline CDR1 is MNHEY and CDR2 SMNVEV (reference sequence). V lost 4 bases, J lost 2 bases, and 8 bases stayed unmatched. As DNA, the CDR3 is TGTGCCAGCAGTTCCCGACAGGGGGCCCCTACCTACGAGCAGTACTTC. Protein sequence: CASSSRQGAPTYEQYF.

The chain couples TRBV19 to TRBJ2-1; possibly TRBD2 for D (6 bases). Deletions cut 7 bases from V and 8 bases from J, with 21 bases between. The CDR3 sequence is 15 residues long. Germline CDR1 is LNHDA and CDR2 is SQIVND (reference sequence). CDR3 coding DNA: TGTGCCAGTATGTGGGCGGGGTCGAGGTTTGATGAGCAGTTCTTC. It codes for CASMWAGSRFDEQFF.

The rearrangement joins TRBV29-1 to TRBJ2-3; D unresolved. From germline, CDR1 is SQVTM and CDR2 ANQGSEA. CDR3 length equals 13 residues. Deletions cut 1 base from V and 4 bases from J, with 9 bases between. The CDR3 region is CSVEVLKSDTQYF. For the CDR3, the DNA is TGCAGCGTTGAAGTACTTAAGTCAGATACGCAGTATTTT.

The genes are TRBV9 and TRBJ2-5; the D gene is possibly TRBD2 (7 bases). CDR3 length: 16 residues. From germline, CDR1 is SGDLS and CDR2 YYNGEE. Trimming removed 4 bases at V and 2 bases at J, with 18 bases between. The DNA for the CDR3 is TGTGCCAGCAGCCTGGGGGAGGGGGTCCGTCAAGAGACCCAGTACTTC. It is translated as CASSLGEGVRQETQYF.

The J gene is TRBJ1-4, the V gene TRBV28, with 10 bases matching TRBD1. This CDR3 region has 14 residues. Trimming took 2 bases from V and 8 from J; bases not matched to a gene: 2. Germline loops: CDR1 MDHEN, CDR2 SYDVKM. The CDR3 DNA follows: TGTGCCAGCAGTTTAGACAGGGGGCGGGAAAAACTGTTTTTT. Translating it yields CASSLDRGREKLFF.

The rearrangement uses TRBV6-1 and TRBJ2-5; 9 positions match TRBD2. This CDR3 contains 16 residues. Trimming at V came to 3 bases and at J to 1 base, leaving 6 bases not matched to a gene. Germline lookup yields CDR1 MNHNS and CDR2 SASEGT. Here the CDR3 DNA reads TGTGCCAGCAGTGATGATCTAGCGGGGACCCAAGAGACCCAGTACTTC. It codes for CASSDDLAGTQETQYF.

V usage is TRBV6-1 and J usage is TRBJ2-4; D might be TRBD2 (5 bases). Germline CDR1 MNHNS, CDR2 SASEGT. Trimming took 6 bases from V and 8 from J, leaving 14 bases between them. The CDR3 is 13 amino acids. The CDR3: CASREVPGDIQYF. CDR3 sequence (DNA): TGTGCCAGCAGGGAGGTCCCCGGGGACATTCAGTACTTC.

The chain couples TRBV30 to TRBJ1-2; D unclear. Germline loops: CDR1 GTSNPN, CDR2 SVGIG (reference sequence). CDR3 length: 14 residues. Trimming took off 1 base at V and 5 bases at J, with 14 bases between the two ends. CDR3 sequence (DNA): TGTGCCTGGAGTGCTGGTCCGGGAGGATATGGCTACACCTTC. Its translation: CAWSAGPGGYGYTF. The entire variable domain, with the rest obtained from reference TRBV30 and TRBJ1-2, is as follows: SQTIHQWPATLVQPVGSPLSLECTVEGTSNPNLYWYRQAAGRGLQLLFYSVGIGQISSEVPQNLSASRPQDRQFILSSKKLLLSDSGFYLCAWSAGPGGYGYTFGSGTRLTVV.

This clone was seen just once. This rearrangement joins TRBV7-2 to TRBJ1-4; D unresolved. Trimming pared 5 bases from V and 2 bases from J, leaving 12 bases between. The CDR3 has 15 residues. Germline lookup yields CDR1 SGHTA and CDR2 FQGNSA. The CDR3 sequence is CASSLRGATNEKLFF. The CDR3 nucleotides are TGTGCCAGCAGCCTCCGGGGAGCCACTAATGAAAAACTGTTTTTT.

The DNA for the CDR3 is TGTGCCAGCACCGGAGGGCTAGCGGGGACCGGGGAGCTGTTTTTT. Encoded protein: CASTGGLAGTGELFF. This chain uses TRBV9 with TRBJ2-2; 9 bases agree with TRBD2. The CDR3 spans 15 residues. From germline, CDR1 is SGDLS and CDR2 YYNGEE. J was trimmed by 5 bases and V by 6 bases; bases with no gene match: 8.

CDR3 DNA sequence: TGTGCCAGCAGTTTTGAGCGGGAGGGCCCCTACAATGAGCAGTTCTTC. Protein sequence: CASSFEREGPYNEQFF. The chain carries TRBV28 and TRBJ2-1; 10 bases fit TRBD2. The V gene end was trimmed by 3 bases and the J gene end by 2 bases; junction bases not matched to a gene: 4. The CDR3 is made up of 16 amino acids. Germline V gene sequence: CDR1 MDHEN, CDR2 SYDVKM.

This clone was seen once. V usage is TRBV9 and J usage is TRBJ1-4; 7 bases are a match to TRBD1. The ends lost 4 bases at V and 0 bases at J; junction bases unmatched: 3. This CDR3 is 15 amino acids long. CDR1 is SGDLS and CDR2 is YYNGEE in the germline V gene. CDR3 residues: CASSLGTATNEKLFF. The CDR3 bases are TGTGCCAGCAGCCTCGGGACAGCAACTAATGAAAAACTGTTTTTT.

The chain recombines TRBV7-9 with TRBJ2-7; D may be TRBD2 (5 bases). In germline, CDR1 is SEHNR, CDR2 FQNEAQ (reference sequence). The CDR3 has 14 residues. V was cut by 5 bases and J by 3 bases, with 14 bases left in between. The CDR3 reads CASSPEGGYYEQYF. DNA of the CDR3: TGTGCCAGCAGCCCCGAGGGCGGATACTACGAGCAGTACTTC.

This clone turned up a few times. The chain couples TRBV6-5 to TRBJ2-3; 9 positions match TRBD2. The germline V gene has CDR1 MNHEY and CDR2 SVGAGI. The CDR3 loop spans 15 amino acids. Germline trimming cut 6 bases from V and 4 bases from J; bases unmatched to any gene: 8. This CDR3 reads CASSAGGFGADTQYF. In DNA form, the CDR3 reads TGTGCCAGCAGCGCGGGGGGGTTTGGGGCAGATACGCAGTATTTT.

The CDR3 loop reads CSVPSDRREAFF. As DNA, the CDR3 is TGCAGCGTCCCCTCGGACAGGCGTGAAGCTTTCTTT. The chain joins TRBV29-1 to TRBJ1-1; 7 nucleotides line up with TRBD1. V trimming: 6 bases; J trimming: 7 bases; junction bases outside the gene matches: 8. Germline V CDR1 and CDR2: SQVTM, ANQGSEA. CDR3 size: 12 residues.

V and J are TRBV7-2 and TRBJ1-2, with TRBD1 identical over 7 bases. Germline V CDR1 and CDR2: SGHTA, FQGNSA. Germline trimming cut 7 bases from V and 4 bases from J; bases unmatched to any gene: 9. The CDR3 has 14 amino acids. This CDR3 is CASTLPGQTYGYTF. CDR3 sequence (DNA): TGTGCCAGCACCCTCCCGGGACAGACCTATGGCTACACCTTC.

V and J are TRBV7-9 and TRBJ1-1; possibly TRBD1 for D (5 bases). V lost 5 bases and J lost 6, with 25 bases in between. The CDR3 has 17 residues. The germline V gene encodes CDR1 SEHNR and CDR2 FQNEAQ (reference sequence). The CDR3 coding sequence is TGTGCCAGCAGCCCGGGAGGGGCGGGAGGGCCAAACCCTGAAGCTTTCTTT. Protein product: CASSPGGAGGPNPEAFF.

The V gene is TRBV7-9, the J gene TRBJ1-5; D not resolved. Trimming stripped 6 bases from V and 4 bases from J, with 13 bases between. The CDR3 has 14 amino acids. Germline-derived CDR1 and CDR2 are SEHNR and FQNEAQ (reference sequence). CDR3 nucleotide sequence: TGTGCCAGCAGTTCGTCAACGGGAAATCAGCCCCAGCATTTT. Its protein product is CASSSSTGNQPQHF.